This T cell receptor beta chain emerged from a study of a mutant IDH1 vaccine in newly diagnosed glioma. Study-wide background: Earlier therapy was either radiotherapy, temozolomide, or both, and most got both.

Sequencing used immunoSEQ multiplex PCR; TCRdb keeps in-frame clones, though not all of them. The table lists about 56,000 clones, 87% of them singletons. Regarding time point: week 23, last vaccination. In every dose of vaccine, 300 ug of mutant IDH1 20-mer peptide was given alongside topical imiquimod. As for this clone: Antigen: not known.

The CDR3 extends over 13 amino acids. V lost 7 bases and J 3 bases, leaving 13 bases between the germline ends. In germline, CDR1 is MDHEN, CDR2 SYDVKM. The chain has TRBV28 and TRBJ2-7; maybe TRBD1 (6 bases). The sequenced sample was PBMCs, obtained from a glioma patient whose treatment included an IDH1 peptide vaccine. The TCR comes from a man aged 40-49 years with glioma. DNA of the CDR3: TGTGCCAGCATGAGGGGACATTTCTACGAGCAGTACTTC. Translating gives CASMRGHFYEQYF.